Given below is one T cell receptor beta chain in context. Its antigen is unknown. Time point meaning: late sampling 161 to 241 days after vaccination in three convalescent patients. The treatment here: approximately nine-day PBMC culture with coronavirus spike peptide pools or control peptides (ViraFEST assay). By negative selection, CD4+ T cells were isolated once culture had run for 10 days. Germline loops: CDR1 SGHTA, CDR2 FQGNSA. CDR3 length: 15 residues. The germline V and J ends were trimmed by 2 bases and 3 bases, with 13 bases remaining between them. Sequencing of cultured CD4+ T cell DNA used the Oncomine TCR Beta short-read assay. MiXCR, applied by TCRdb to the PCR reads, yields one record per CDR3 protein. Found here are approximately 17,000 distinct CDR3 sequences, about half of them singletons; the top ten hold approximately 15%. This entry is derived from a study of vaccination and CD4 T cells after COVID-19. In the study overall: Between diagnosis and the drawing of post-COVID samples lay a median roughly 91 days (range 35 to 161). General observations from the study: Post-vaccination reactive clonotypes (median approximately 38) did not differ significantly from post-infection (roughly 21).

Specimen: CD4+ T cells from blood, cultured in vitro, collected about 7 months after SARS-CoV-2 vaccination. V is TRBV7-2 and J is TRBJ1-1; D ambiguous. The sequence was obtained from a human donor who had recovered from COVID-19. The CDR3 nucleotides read TGTGCCAGCAGCTTATATGGGGTAAGGGACACTGAAGCTTTCTTT. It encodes CASSLYGVRDTEAFF.